Listed below are T cell receptor beta chains from one sample, sequenced in a study of cytomegalovirus exposure and HLA in healthy donors. Measured with immunoSEQ multiplex PCR; TCRdb has only the in-frame clones, and not every one. The data contain around 120,000 clones, less than 90% of them singletons. Material: PBMCs. The receptors originated from a man aged 18 to 29 in good health and CMV-seropositive. CDR3s include the opening cysteine and the closing phenylalanine or tryptophan. Each record gives: CDR3 protein, CDR3 DNA, clone size, D gene, V gene, J gene. D genes are given only for firm matches. Size is omitted from some rows. Given values are once, few, many or a class for expanded clones.

CASSIGSGYQETQYF,TGCGCCAGCAGCATCGGCTCGGGGTACCAAGAGACCCAGTACTTC,.,.,TRBV5-1,TRBJ2-5
CSVRQGADSPLHF,TGCAGCGTACGACAGGGGGCCGATTCACCCCTCCACTTT,.,TRBD1,TRBV29-1,TRBJ1-6
CASSLGSSDRLDEATIQYF,TGTGCCAGCAGTTTAGGGTCGAGCGACAGGTTGGATGAGGCTACAATTCAGTACTTC,.,.,TRBV28,TRBJ2-4
CASSSKSGKFYGYTF,TGTGCCAGCAGCTCAAAATCAGGGAAGTTCTATGGCTACACCTTC,.,.,TRBV11-2,TRBJ1-2
CASSYRSQNTGELFF,TGTGCCAGCAGTTACAGATCACAGAACACCGGGGAGCTGTTTTTT,.,.,TRBV6-5,TRBJ2-2
CASSQDSPPPPTGYMDNSPLHF,TGCGCCAGCAGCCAAGATTCCCCTCCTCCTCCGACAGGGTATATGGATAATTCACCCCTCCACTTT,.,TRBD1,TRBV4-1,TRBJ1-6
CASSGDRVESYNEQFF,TGTGCCAGCAGTGGGGACAGGGTTGAATCCTACAATGAGCAGTTCTTC,.,TRBD1,TRBV25-1,TRBJ2-1
CASSFGTPDNEQFF,TGTGCCAGCAGTTTCGGGACTCCTGACAATGAGCAGTTCTTC,.,.,TRBV27,TRBJ2-1
CASAGTGNEKLFF,TGTGCCTCTGCCGGGACAGGGAATGAAAAACTGTTTTTT,once,TRBD1,TRBV30,TRBJ1-4
CASSRGLEQYF,TGTGCCAGCAGCCGTGGGCTCGAGCAGTACTTC,.,.,TRBV6-1,TRBJ2-7
CASTKKGQGLYTF,TGTGCCAGCACCAAGAAGGGACAGGGACTCTACACCTTC,.,TRBD1,TRBV5-6,TRBJ1-2
CASSEASYNSPLHF,TGTGCCTCCTCGGAGGCTTCCTATAATTCACCCCTCCACTTT,few,.,TRBV27,TRBJ1-6
CASRGGGAADTQYF,TGTGCCAGCAGGGGCGGGGGCGCGGCAGATACGCAGTATTTT,few,.,TRBV6-5,TRBJ2-3
CASSLAQNQPQHF,TGTGCCAGCTCACTCGCCCAGAATCAGCCCCAGCATTTT,.,.,TRBV18,TRBJ1-5
CASSLQRGNYGYTF,TGCGCCAGCAGCCTTCAGCGGGGAAACTATGGCTACACCTTC,.,.,TRBV4-1,TRBJ1-2
CASRLFLDSSEAFF,TGTGCCAGCAGACTATTCCTTGATTCGAGTGAAGCTTTCTTT,.,.,TRBV5-6,TRBJ1-1
CASSSDRGVTNYGYTF,TGCGCCAGCAGCTCGGACAGGGGGGTAACTAACTATGGCTACACCTTC,.,TRBD1,TRBV5-1,TRBJ1-2
CSVTKDYGYTF,TGCAGTGTAACAAAAGACTATGGCTACACCTTC,.,.,TRBV20-1,TRBJ1-2
CASSHPGQGATEAFF,TGCGCCAGCAGCCACCCGGGACAGGGGGCAACTGAAGCTTTCTTT,.,TRBD1,TRBV4-1,TRBJ1-1
CASSLSGGASYNEQFF,TGTGCCAGCAGTTTATCAGGAGGGGCCTCCTACAATGAGCAGTTCTTC,once,.,TRBV27,TRBJ2-1
CASSSTAIHYNEQFF,TGTGCCAGCAGTTCGACAGCTATTCACTACAATGAGCAGTTCTTC,.,.,TRBV27,TRBJ2-1
CASSVPLGAGGIKDQPQHF,TGTGCCAGCAGCGTTCCCTTGGGGGCAGGGGGGATCAAGGATCAGCCCCAGCATTTT,.,TRBD1,TRBV2,TRBJ1-5
CASSSGTGGNTEAFF,TGCGCCAGCAGCTCCGGGACAGGAGGGAACACTGAAGCTTTCTTT,.,TRBD1,TRBV5-1,TRBJ1-1
CASSREGQGGADTQYF,TGCGCCAGCAGTAGGGAGGGACAGGGAGGCGCAGATACGCAGTATTTT,.,TRBD1,TRBV5-1,TRBJ2-3
CAWETGGTETQYF,TGTGCCTGGGAAACAGGGGGCACGGAGACCCAGTACTTC,.,TRBD1,TRBV30,TRBJ2-5
CASRTDRAGELFF,TGTGCCAGCAGAACTGACAGGGCCGGGGAGCTGTTTTTT,few,TRBD1,TRBV2,TRBJ2-2
CASRWADRDNSPLHF,TGTGCCAGCAGGTGGGCGGACAGAGATAATTCACCCCTCCACTTT,.,.,TRBV6-5,TRBJ1-6
CASSSLTEYYGYTF,TGTGCCAGCAGCTCCCTGACAGAATACTATGGCTACACCTTC,.,.,TRBV5-6,TRBJ1-2
CASSLPSGGQGTEAFF,TGTGCCAGCAGCCTACCCTCCGGGGGACAGGGAACCGAAGCTTTCTTT,.,TRBD1,TRBV7-9,TRBJ1-1
CASSYSKPSSNNEQFF,TGTGCCAGCAGTTACTCGAAGCCGAGCTCCAACAATGAGCAGTTCTTC,.,.,TRBV6-5,TRBJ2-1
CSVRTGGTGELFF,TGCAGCGTTCGGACAGGAGGGACCGGGGAGCTGTTTTTT,.,.,TRBV29-1,TRBJ2-2
CAIQLDGSSPDTQYF,TGTGCCATCCAGTTGGACGGTTCTAGCCCAGATACGCAGTATTTT,once,.,TRBV10-3,TRBJ2-3
CATSPGVTYEQYF,TGTGCCACCAGTCCGGGAGTAACTTACGAGCAGTACTTC,once,.,TRBV15,TRBJ2-7
CASSLLGHLNTQYF,TGTGCCAGCAGCTTGCTGGGACATTTGAATACGCAGTATTTT,.,.,TRBV11-2,TRBJ2-3
CASSPTGGGYDEQYF,TGCGCCAGCAGCCCAACAGGGGGCGGTTACGACGAGCAGTACTTC,.,TRBD1,TRBV4-1,TRBJ2-7
CASSVSSGGLSSYEQYF,TGTGCCAGCAGTGTATCGAGCGGGGGGCTGAGCTCCTACGAGCAGTACTTC,.,TRBD2,TRBV6-1,TRBJ2-7
CASSPPGQGTGKLFF,TGTGCCAGTAGTCCCCCGGGACAGGGGACGGGGAAACTGTTTTTT,.,TRBD1,TRBV19,TRBJ1-4
CASSIYDRPNTEAFF,TGTGCCAGCAGCATTTACGACAGACCGAACACTGAAGCTTTCTTT,.,.,TRBV7-9,TRBJ1-1
CASSIDEGQGINEQFF,TGTGCCAGTAGTATAGATGAGGGACAGGGGATCAATGAGCAGTTCTTC,once,TRBD1,TRBV19,TRBJ2-1
CASSPGQGNYGYTF,TGTGCCAGCAGTCCCGGACAGGGTAACTATGGCTACACCTTC,many,TRBD1,TRBV27,TRBJ1-2
CASSYVDYGYTF,TGTGCCAGCAGTTACGTAGACTATGGCTACACCTTC,.,.,TRBV6-6,TRBJ1-2
CASSNRDTAYEQYF,TGTGCCAGTAGTAATCGGGACACTGCCTACGAGCAGTACTTC,.,.,TRBV19,TRBJ2-7
CASSVGTGEETQYF,TGTGCCAGCAGCGTCGGGACAGGGGAAGAGACCCAGTACTTC,.,TRBD1,TRBV9,TRBJ2-5
CASSPNSRTRRDTEAFF,TGTGCCAGCAGCCCGAACTCCAGGACCCGGCGGGACACTGAAGCTTTCTTT,once,.,TRBV7-9,TRBJ1-1
CASSLAEGYGYTF,TGTGCCAGCAGTTTAGCGGAGGGCTATGGCTACACCTTC,.,.,TRBV27,TRBJ1-2
CASSLGGTGLSGSPLHF,TGTGCCAGCAGCCTAGGTGGGACAGGGCTTTCGGGTTCACCCCTCCACTTT,.,TRBD1,TRBV27,TRBJ1-6
CASRLAGGTDTQYF,TGTGCCAGCAGGCTAGCGGGGGGCACAGATACGCAGTATTTT,.,TRBD2,TRBV6-6,TRBJ2-3
CASSAVPGSSPLHF,TGTGCCAGCAGTGCCGTTCCGGGTAGCTCACCCCTCCACTTT,few,.,TRBV6-4,TRBJ1-6
CSAGLQETQYF,TGCAGTGCTGGACTACAAGAGACCCAGTACTTC,.,.,TRBV20-1,TRBJ2-5
CATSGGAPDTQYF,TGTGCCACTAGCGGGGGAGCTCCGGATACGCAGTATTTT,.,TRBD2,TRBV6-1,TRBJ2-3
CASSPGGGGGNEQFF,TGTGCCAGCAGCCCCGGGGGGGGCGGGGGAAATGAGCAGTTCTTC,.,TRBD2,TRBV9,TRBJ2-1
CASSRTSTGRPLF,TGTGCCAGCAGCCGAACGTCGACAGGCCGCCCTCTCTTC,.,.,TRBV7-2,TRBJ2-1
CASSQEGQGPHGYTF,TGCGCCAGCAGCCAAGAAGGGCAGGGCCCCCATGGCTACACCTTC,medium-sized,.,TRBV4-3,TRBJ1-2
CATSRDVGIGYTF,TGTGCCACCAGCAGAGATGTCGGGATCGGCTACACCTTC,.,.,TRBV15,TRBJ1-2
CASSLLASRETQYF,TGTGCCAGCAGTTTACTTGCTAGCAGGGAGACCCAGTACTTC,.,.,TRBV27,TRBJ2-5